One and the same sample provided the 13 T cell receptor beta chains below, sequenced in a study of T cells in Graves' hyperthyroidism and ophthalmopathy. Template material for amplifying TCR beta CDR3 regions consisted of RNA transcripts. The TCR CDR3 was amplified in a first-round RT-PCR using the HTBI primer set. A single record per CDR3 protein comes from TCRdb applying MiXCR to the multiplex PCR reads. The table has around 700,000 distinct CDR3 sequences, under 20% seen once; the top ten hold 16%. Source material: blood. These receptors came from a woman between 45 and 65 years old with Graves' hyperthyroidism that later progressed to Graves' ophthalmopathy.

This clonotype was seen a handful of times. This chain links TRBV9 with TRBJ2-5, with 11 bases identical to TRBD2. CDR1 is SGDLS, CDR2 YYNGEE, per germline. The CDR3 is 16 amino acids. V trimming: 0 bases; J trimming: 2 bases; junction bases outside the gene matches: 3. CDR3 nucleotide sequence: TGTGCCAGCAGCGTAGGGGCTAGCGGGGGGCAAGAGACCCAGTACTTC. As protein: CASSVGASGGQETQYF.

This clonotype appeared many times. This chain connects TRBV3-1 to TRBJ1-5; 9 bases are shared with TRBD1. The ends lost 0 bases at V and 5 bases at J; junction bases unmatched: 5. The CDR3 is 16 residues long. Germline lookup yields CDR1 LGHDT and CDR2 YNNKEL (reference sequence). CDR3 DNA sequence: TGTGCCAGCAGCCAAGATCTCGGACAGGGGTATCAGCCCCAGCATTTT. It specifies CASSQDLGQGYQPQHF.

The V gene is TRBV7-9, the J gene TRBJ1-1, with 7 nucleotides matching TRBD1. J was trimmed by 0 bases and V by 8 bases; bases with no gene match: 6. The CDR3 is made up of 14 amino acids. Germline values: CDR1 SEHNR, CDR2 FQNEAQ (reference sequence). The CDR3 coding sequence is TGTGCCAGCGCCCAGGGGGATCTGAACACTGAAGCTTTCTTT. Translating it yields CASAQGDLNTEAFF.

The gene calls are TRBV6-1 and TRBJ2-2, with 8 bases matching TRBD1. The CDR3 contains 15 residues. V was pared by 6 bases and J by 5 bases, with 8 bases of the junction left unmatched. The germline V gene has CDR1 MNHNS and CDR2 SASEGT. In DNA form, the CDR3 reads TGTGCCAGCAGCCAGGGGGCGAGGTTGACCGGGGAGCTGTTTTTT. This sequence encodes CASSQGARLTGELFF.

The rearrangement uses TRBV9 and TRBJ1-4, with 7 bases matching TRBD1. J lost 4 bases, V lost 3 bases, and 6 bases had no gene match. The CDR3 sequence is 15 residues long. The germline CDR1 and CDR2 sequences are SGDLS and YYNGEE. The CDR3 coding sequence is TGTGCCAGCAGCGGCCGACAGGGTATTAATGAAAAACTGTTTTTT. It codes for CASSGRQGINEKLFF.

This clonotype was observed at least ten times. The CDR3 DNA reads TGCGCCAGCAGCTTGGTAGGACCAGATACGCAGTATTTT. Residues: CASSLVGPDTQYF. The V and J genes are TRBV5-1 and TRBJ2-3; no definite D call. The ends were cut back, 0 bases at V and 4 bases at J, with 6 bases in the middle. Germline V gene lookup returns CDR1 SGHRS and CDR2 YFSETQ. The CDR3 covers 13 residues.

The CDR3 DNA reads TGTGCCAGCAGCTTGGCGACAGGGTTCAATCAGCCCCAGCATTTT. As protein: CASSLATGFNQPQHF. The chain recombines TRBV5-5 with TRBJ1-5; 7 positions match TRBD1. The CDR3 contains 15 residues. J gave up 3 bases and V 0 bases, and 3 bases lay outside the gene matches. Germline CDR1 SGHKS, CDR2 YYEKEE (reference sequence).

This chain connects TRBV27 to TRBJ1-6, with D possibly being TRBD1 (5 bases). This CDR3 contains 15 residues. Germline loops: CDR1 MNHEY, CDR2 SMNVEV (reference sequence). V lost 3 bases to trimming and J lost 10 bases, with 16 bases between them. The DNA of the CDR3 is TGTGCCAGCAGTTTCTTGACAGATGGGGGGTCACCCCTCCACTTT. It translates to CASSFLTDGGSPLHF.

V and J are TRBV13 and TRBJ2-5; 8 nucleotides match TRBD1. CDR3 length: 15 amino acids. Trimming at V came to 3 bases and at J to 5 bases, leaving 8 bases not matched to a gene. Germline V gene data show CDR1 as PRHDT and CDR2 as FYEKMQ (reference sequence). The CDR3 spells CASSFGAGGYETQYF. As DNA, the CDR3 is TGTGCCAGCAGCTTTGGGGCAGGGGGCTATGAGACCCAGTACTTC. Full variable domain (rest looked up from reference TRBV13 and TRBJ2-5): AAGVIQSPRHLIKEKRETATLKCYPIPRHDTVYWYQQGPGQDPQFLISFYEKMQSDKGSIPDRFSAQQFSDYHSELNMSSLELGDSALYFCASSFGAGGYETQYFGPGTRLLVL.

The chain employs TRBV11-2 and TRBJ2-3, with D perhaps matching TRBD2 (6 bases). The CDR3 runs 17 residues. V dropped 8 bases and J dropped 3 bases, with 24 bases sitting between them. In germline, CDR1 is SGHAT, CDR2 FQNNGV. The CDR3 is CASGSPPPSGWTDTQYF. Here the CDR3 DNA reads TGTGCCAGCGGCTCACCTCCCCCCAGCGGGTGGACAGATACGCAGTATTTT.

J is TRBJ2-5 and V is TRBV5-8; D assignment may be TRBD1 or TRBD2 (5 bases each). The V end lost 4 bases, the J end lost 2 bases, and 18 bases lay between the germline ends. Germline CDR1 SGHTS, CDR2 YDEGEE. This CDR3 contains 16 residues. CDR3 sequence reads: CASSTALPGRQETQYF. The CDR3 DNA reads TGTGCCAGCAGCACAGCTCTACCGGGACGGCAAGAGACCCAGTACTTC.

In its sample, this clonotype was seen a few times. This chain connects TRBV7-9 to TRBJ1-2; D not resolved. V lost 3 bases and J lost 4, with 9 bases in between. The CDR3 is 13 amino acids. Germline CDR1 reads SEHNR; CDR2 reads FQNEAQ (reference sequence). Here the CDR3 DNA reads TGTGCCAGCAGCTTTGACGGAACCTATGGCTACACCTTC. This sequence encodes CASSFDGTYGYTF. The full variable domain, rest sourced from reference TRBV7-9 and TRBJ1-2, is DTGVSQNPRHKITKRGQNVTFRCDPISEHNRLYWYRQTLGQGPEFLTYFQNEAQLEKSRLLSDRFSAERPKGSFSTLEIQRTEQGDSAMYLCASSFDGTYGYTFGSGTRLTVV.

This clonotype was seen a handful of times. This chain joins TRBV6-1 and TRBJ2-7; a weak D match, TRBD1 (5 bases). The CDR3 is 16 amino acids. Between the trimmed V and J ends, which lost 0 bases and 0 bases, there was a span of 12 bases. Per the germline V gene, CDR1 is MNHNS and CDR2 is SASEGT. The CDR3 is CASSEAGPVSSYEQYF. The DNA for the CDR3 is TGTGCCAGCAGTGAAGCGGGGCCGGTAAGCTCCTACGAGCAGTACTTC.